This T cell receptor (beta chain) was sequenced in a study of T cells after yellow fever vaccination. Notes on the study in general: The secondary response peaked faster, at day 5 versus 15, but was weaker.

Germline loops: CDR1 WNHNN, CDR2 SYGVQD (reference sequence). The CDR3 consists of 12 residues. V gave up 3 bases and J gave up 7 bases, with 10 bases separating them. Via MiXCR, TCRdb re-called the 5' RACE reads, giving one row per CDR3 protein. Among around 530,000 distinct CDR3 sequences, around 17% were seen once, and the ten largest hold 17%. With respect to this clonotype: No antigen is known for it.

This material consisted of PBMCs, taken around 5 days after the first yellow fever vaccination. The chain combines TRBV10-1 with TRBJ2-7, with D maybe TRBD1 (5 bases). This receptor was obtained from a man in his late teens or twenties who received the YFV17D yellow fever vaccine. As DNA, the CDR3 is TGCGCCAGCAGTGACCCTAACAGGGAGCAGTACTTC. It codes for CASSDPNREQYF.